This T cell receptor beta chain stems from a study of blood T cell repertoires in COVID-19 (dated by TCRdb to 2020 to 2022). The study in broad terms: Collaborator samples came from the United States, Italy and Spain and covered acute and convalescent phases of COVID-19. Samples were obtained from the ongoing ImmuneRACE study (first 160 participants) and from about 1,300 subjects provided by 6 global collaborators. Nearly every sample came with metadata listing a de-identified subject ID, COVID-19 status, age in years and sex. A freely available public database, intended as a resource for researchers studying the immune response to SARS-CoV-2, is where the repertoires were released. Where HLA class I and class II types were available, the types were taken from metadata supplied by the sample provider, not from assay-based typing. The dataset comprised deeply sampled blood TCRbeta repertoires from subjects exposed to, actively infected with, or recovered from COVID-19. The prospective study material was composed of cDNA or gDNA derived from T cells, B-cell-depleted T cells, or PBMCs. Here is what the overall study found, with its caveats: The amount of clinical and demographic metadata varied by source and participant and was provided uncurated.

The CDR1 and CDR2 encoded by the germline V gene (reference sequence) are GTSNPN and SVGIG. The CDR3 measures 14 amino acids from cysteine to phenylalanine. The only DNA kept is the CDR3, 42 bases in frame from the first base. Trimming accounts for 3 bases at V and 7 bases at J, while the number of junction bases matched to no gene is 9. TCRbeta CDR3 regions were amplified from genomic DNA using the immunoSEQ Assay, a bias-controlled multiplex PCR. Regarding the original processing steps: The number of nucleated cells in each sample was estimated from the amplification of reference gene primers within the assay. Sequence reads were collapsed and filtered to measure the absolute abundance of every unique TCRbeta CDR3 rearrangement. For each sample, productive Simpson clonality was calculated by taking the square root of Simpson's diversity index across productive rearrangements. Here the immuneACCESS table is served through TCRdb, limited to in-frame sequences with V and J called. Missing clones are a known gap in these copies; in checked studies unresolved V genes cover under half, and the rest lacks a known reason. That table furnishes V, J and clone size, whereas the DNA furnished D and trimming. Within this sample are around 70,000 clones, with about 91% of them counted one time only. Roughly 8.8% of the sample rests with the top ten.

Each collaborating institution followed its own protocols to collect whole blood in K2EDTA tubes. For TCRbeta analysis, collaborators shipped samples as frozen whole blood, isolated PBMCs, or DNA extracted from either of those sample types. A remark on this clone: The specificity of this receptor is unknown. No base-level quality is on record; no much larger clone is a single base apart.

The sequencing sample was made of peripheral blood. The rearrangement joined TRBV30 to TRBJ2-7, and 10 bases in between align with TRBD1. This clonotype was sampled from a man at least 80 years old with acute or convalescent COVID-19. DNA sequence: TGTGCCTGGAGACCCGGGACAGGGGAAAGGGAGCAGTACTTC. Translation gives CAWRPGTGEREQYF.